This T cell receptor beta chain was recovered during a study of cytomegalovirus exposure and HLA in healthy donors. Looking at the study overall: Of several hundred genotyped donors, approximately 84% clustered with self-reported Caucasian donors. Findings and limits, study-wide: It was in a later analysis that TCR association rates were seen to vary by HLA locus, highest for DRB1 and lowest for HLA-C. When the data were analyzed later, several of the most significant clusters appeared to be linked to common viral pathogens.

Concerning this clone: The antigen is unknown.

13 Jbeta primers and 60 Vbeta primers were used for the PCR. Produced via immunoSEQ multiplex PCR; TCRdb's table is partial and in-frame only. The table has 150,000 to 200,000 clones, 70% to 85% seen once. V was clipped by 3 bases and J by 5 bases; unmatched bases: 9. Germline-derived CDR1 and CDR2 are MGHRA and YSYEKL. The CDR3 has 16 residues. The origin of this receptor is a woman aged 40 to 55 in good health and CMV-seronegative. Sequenced input: PBMCs. The V and J genes are TRBV4-1 and TRBJ1-4; TRBD1 agrees at 7 bases. The chain's CDR3 is CASSHSSDRENEKLFF. CDR3 coding DNA: TGCGCCAGCAGCCACTCAAGCGACAGGGAGAATGAAAAACTGTTTTTT.